The next 29 T cell receptor beta chains were all read from a single sample in a study of blood T cell repertoires in COVID-19. Sequencing used immunoSEQ multiplex PCR; TCRdb keeps in-frame clones, though not all of them. The repertoire includes about 180,000 clones, 80% of them detected once, and over 13% sits in the top ten. Sequenced sample: PBMCs or T cells enriched from blood (not recorded which). These receptors came from a man aged 60 to 69 who had been exposed to COVID-19.

The chain employs TRBV6-5 and TRBJ1-1; tentatively, D is TRBD1 (5 bases). Between the trimmed V and J ends, which lost 2 bases and 5 bases, there was a span of 9 bases. This CDR3 contains 13 residues. The germline CDR1 and CDR2 sequences are MNHEY and SVGAGI. CDR3 region: CASSYARGTEAFF. CDR3 in DNA: TGTGCCAGCAGTTACGCTAGGGGTACTGAAGCTTTCTTT.

The J gene is TRBJ2-1, the V gene TRBV5-1, with 9 bases aligning to TRBD2. The CDR3 contains 16 residues. Germline V CDR1 and CDR2: SGHRS, YFSETQ. Trimming took 0 bases from V and 0 from J; bases not matched to a gene: 1. The CDR3 region has the DNA TGCGCCAGCAGCTTGGTGCGGGGGGGCTCCTACAATGAGCAGTTCTTC. Its translation is CASSLVRGGSYNEQFF.

The chain employs TRBV2 and TRBJ2-7; D might be TRBD1 (5 bases). This CDR3 is 13 amino acids long. V lost 6 bases and J 1 base, leaving 10 bases between the germline ends. Germline values: CDR1 SNHLY, CDR2 FYNNEI. In DNA, the CDR3 is TGTGCCAGCAGAATAGCAGGGTCCTACGAGCAGTACTTC. It is translated as CASRIAGSYEQYF.

The chain has TRBV2 and TRBJ2-1, with a possible D match to TRBD1 (6 bases). This CDR3 spans 14 amino acids. The V gene's germline CDR1 is SNHLY and CDR2 FYNNEI. V lost 6 bases and J lost 3, with 12 bases in between. CDR3 DNA sequence: TGTGCCAGCAGGGGGCTACAGGGCTACAATGAGCAGTTCTTC. Amino acid sequence: CASRGLQGYNEQFF. The full variable domain, completed using reference TRBV2 and TRBJ2-1, is EPEVTQTPSHQVTQMGQEVILRCVPISNHLYFYWYRQILGQKVEFLVSFYNNEISEKSEIFDDQFSVERPDGSNFTLKIRSTKLEDSAMYFCASRGLQGYNEQFFGPGTRLTVL.

The J gene is TRBJ1-1, the V gene TRBV3-1 (or the pseudogene TRBV3-2); unclear D gene. This CDR3 region has 13 residues. The ends were cut back, 5 bases at V and 1 base at J, with 8 bases in the middle. The V gene's germline CDR1 is LGHDT and CDR2 YNNKEL (reference sequence). The CDR3 loop reads CASSWRGNTEAFF. The CDR3 DNA reads TGTGCCAGCAGCTGGCGAGGGAACACTGAAGCTTTCTTT.

The chain has TRBV19 and TRBJ2-3; 7 nucleotides match TRBD2. This CDR3 has 16 residues. V dropped 5 bases and J dropped 4; count of bases not matched to a gene: 12. Germline lookup yields CDR1 LNHDA and CDR2 SQIVND (reference sequence). The chain's CDR3 is CASSPRRRESPDTQYF. CDR3 in DNA: TGTGCCAGTAGTCCCCGTCGGCGGGAGTCTCCAGATACGCAGTATTTT.

CDR3 in amino acids: CASSIGWGGITSEQFF. The CDR3 DNA sequence: TGTGCCAGTAGTATAGGTTGGGGAGGTATCACAAGTGAGCAGTTCTTC. The chain has TRBV19 and TRBJ2-1; a weak D match, TRBD2 (6 bases). Germline CDR1 and CDR2: LNHDA and SQIVND (reference sequence). The CDR3 is made up of 16 amino acids. Trimming left V 1 base short and J 9 bases short, with 19 bases between.

The gene calls are TRBV4-2 and TRBJ1-5; D may be TRBD1 (6 bases). Germline V CDR1 and CDR2: LGHNA, YNFKEQ. The length of the CDR3 is 15 residues. Trimming pared 0 bases from V and 5 bases from J, leaving 11 bases between. CDR3 residues: CASSQDLGQHQPQHF. CDR3 in DNA: TGTGCCAGCAGCCAAGACTTAGGACAGCATCAGCCCCAGCATTTT.

The V and J genes are TRBV5-1 and TRBJ2-7; D is perhaps TRBD1 (6 bases). The germline V gene encodes CDR1 SGHRS and CDR2 YFSETQ. The CDR3 covers 14 residues. With 1 base removed from V and 5 bases from J, the gap between germline ends came to 13 bases. Written as DNA, the CDR3 is TGCGCCAGCAGCTTGCTGGGGGCGGGCCACGAGCAGTACTTC. Translation gives CASSLLGAGHEQYF.

Turning to this clone: It is unclear where the CDR3 begins or ends on the DNA, so no DNA is shown, and the CDR3 is as TCRdb lists it. The chain employs TRBV18 and TRBJ2-2; TRBD2, as called in the table, went unchecked against the DNA. The CDR3 is made up of 13 amino acids, end residues included. The germline CDR1 and CDR2 sequences are KGHSH and LQKENI. CDR3 residues: CASSPSVPGELFF.

The chain joins TRBV7-8 to TRBJ1-2, with TRBD1 matching over 7 bases. The CDR3 length is 13 residues. Germline CDR1 and CDR2: SGHVS and FQNEAQ. J was trimmed by 6 bases and V by 6 bases; bases with no gene match: 7. The CDR3 here is CASSHMQGDGYTF. In DNA form, the CDR3 reads TGTGCCAGCAGTCATATGCAGGGGGATGGCTACACCTTC.

The V gene is TRBV12-5, the J gene TRBJ2-3; 8 bases agree with TRBD2. J was trimmed by 5 bases and V by 7 bases; bases with no gene match: 11. Germline V gives CDR1 LGHNT, CDR2 FRNRAP. CDR3 size: 15 residues. CDR3 nucleotides: TGTGCTAGTGCCTCGGGAGGGGGGCGTCAAGATACGCAGTATTTT. Translating it yields CASASGGGRQDTQYF.

The V and J genes are TRBV5-8 and TRBJ2-7; TRBD2 matches at 12 bases. The CDR3 consists of 16 residues. The germline V gene encodes CDR1 SGHTS and CDR2 YDEGEE. With V trimmed by 0 bases and J by 5 bases, 6 bases remained unmatched. The CDR3 is CASSLGAGLAGNEQYF. CDR3 bases: TGTGCCAGCAGCTTGGGAGCGGGACTAGCGGGTAACGAGCAGTACTTC.

This clone was detected only once. CDR3 DNA sequence: TGCAGTGCTAGTGGGTCGACGGGAGGACAGCCCCAGCATTTT. Protein product: CSASGSTGGQPQHF. This chain joins TRBV20-1 and TRBJ1-5; D not certain. CDR1 is DFQATT and CDR2 is SNEGSKA in the germline V gene (reference sequence). The CDR3 runs to 14 residues. The germline V and J ends were trimmed by 3 bases and 7 bases, with 16 bases remaining between them.

This sequence joins TRBV21-1 and TRBJ2-4; the table's D call, TRBD2, was not checked against the DNA. TRBV21-1 is listed as a pseudogene. The CDR3 is made up of 17 amino acids. The chain's CDR3 is CASSGQLAGGPGDIQYF. For the CDR3, the DNA is TGTGCCAGCAGCGGTCAACTAGCGGGAGGGCCCGGCGACATTCAGTACTTC.

The rearrangement joins TRBV19 to TRBJ1-5; the D is unclear. The CDR3 totals 13 residues. V was clipped by 7 bases and J by 3 bases, with 10 bases between them. CDR1 LNHDA and CDR2 SQIVND come from the germline V gene (reference sequence). DNA of the CDR3: TGTGCCAGTACTGACTTTCCCAATCAGCCCCAGCATTTT. Amino acids: CASTDFPNQPQHF.

As for this clone: Other DNA sequences in the sample encode the same CDR3. V gene TRBV30 combines with J gene TRBJ1-5, with 7 bases matching TRBD1. CDR1 GTSNPN and CDR2 SVGIG come from the germline V gene (reference sequence). The CDR3 extends over 15 amino acids. V gave up 0 bases and J gave up 0 bases; unmatched junction bases: 2. CDR3 loop: CAWSVGQYSNQPQHF. For the CDR3, the DNA is TGTGCCTGGAGTGTGGGACAGTATAGCAATCAGCCCCAGCATTTT.

This clone was picked up many times. V is TRBV3-1 (or the pseudogene TRBV3-2) and J is TRBJ1-5; 9 bases are a match to TRBD1. This CDR3 is built from 15 residues. V was pared by 3 bases and J by 7 bases, with 7 bases of the junction left unmatched. Germline values: CDR1 LGHDT, CDR2 YNNKEL (reference sequence). CDR3 in amino acids: CASSQAGTGNQPQHF. In DNA, the CDR3 is TGTGCCAGCAGCCAGGCCGGGACAGGGAACCAGCCCCAGCATTTT.

The V gene is TRBV3-1 (or the pseudogene TRBV3-2), the J gene TRBJ1-6, with TRBD1 as a possible D gene (5 bases). Germline V gene sequence: CDR1 LGHDT, CDR2 YNNKEL (reference sequence). Trimming took off 1 base at V and 9 bases at J, with 10 bases between the two ends. This CDR3 spans 14 amino acids. CDR3 loop: CASSQGQGGSPLHF. Here the CDR3 DNA reads TGTGCCAGCAGCCAAGGGCAGGGCGGTTCACCCCTCCACTTT.

The chain is built from TRBV24-1 and TRBJ1-1; 10 bases align to TRBD1. This CDR3 spans 15 amino acids. J gave up 2 bases and V 5 bases, and 4 bases lay outside the gene matches. Germline loops: CDR1 KGHDR, CDR2 SFDVKD. This CDR3 reads CATSASTGGNTEAFF. The DNA for the CDR3 is TGTGCCACCAGTGCCTCGACAGGGGGCAACACTGAAGCTTTCTTT.

This clone appeared a few times. This chain connects TRBV29-1 to TRBJ1-1; possibly TRBD1 for D (5 bases). The CDR3 is 14 amino acids. Germline V lookup: CDR1 SQVTM, CDR2 ANQGSEA. Trimming removed 4 bases from V and 0 bases from J, with 12 bases in between. Here the CDR3 reads CSVGDGGMNTEAFF. CDR3 nucleotide sequence: TGCAGCGTTGGGGACGGGGGGATGAACACTGAAGCTTTCTTT.

J is TRBJ1-1 and V is TRBV28; D not resolved. V was clipped by 5 bases and J by 7 bases, with 14 bases between them. This CDR3 region has 13 residues. The germline V gene encodes CDR1 MDHEN and CDR2 SYDVKM. CDR3 nucleotide sequence: TGTGCCAGCAGTCCCCGGGGTTCCCGTGAAGCTTTCTTT. Its protein product is CASSPRGSREAFF.

This clone was observed once. The CDR3 sequence is CASSYRDGNGYTF. CDR3 nucleotide sequence: TGTGCCAGCAGCTACAGGGACGGGAATGGCTACACCTTC. The V and J genes are TRBV7-9 and TRBJ1-2; a weak D match, TRBD1 (6 bases). Deletions cut 4 bases from V and 6 bases from J, with 12 bases between. This CDR3 has 13 residues. Germline CDR1 and CDR2: SEHNR and FQNEAQ (reference sequence).

The J gene is TRBJ2-7, the V gene TRBV11-3, with TRBD2 matching over 11 bases. The V segment lost 4 bases and the J segment 0 bases; nucleotides outside the gene matches: 14. This CDR3 has 19 residues. In germline, CDR1 is SGHNT, CDR2 YENEEA. As DNA, the CDR3 is TGTGCCAGCAGCTCCCCCCCCCGGACTAGCGGGCTCAGCTCCTACGAGCAGTACTTC. It encodes CASSSPPRTSGLSSYEQYF.

The genes are TRBV5-1 and TRBJ2-6; D is perhaps TRBD1 (6 bases). V shed 4 bases and J shed 0 bases, with 14 bases lying between them. This CDR3 spans 17 amino acids. The germline CDR1 and CDR2 sequences are SGHRS and YFSETQ. CDR3 sequence reads: CASSLTGQRSGANVLTF. In nucleotides, the CDR3 is TGCGCCAGCAGCCTAACTGGACAGCGCTCTGGGGCCAACGTCCTGACTTTC.

The chain joins TRBV7-8 to TRBJ2-7, with 7 bases lining up with TRBD1. Germline V gene sequence: CDR1 SGHVS, CDR2 FQNEAQ. V shed 4 bases and J 6 bases; nucleotides not matched to a gene: 12. The CDR3 has 15 residues. CDR3 coding DNA: TGTGCCAGCAGCTCTGGAGGTACAGGGGCCCCCGAGCAGTACTTC. Translated: CASSSGGTGAPEQYF. The variable domain in full, with the rest retrieved from reference TRBV7-8 and TRBJ2-7, is GAGVSQSPRYKVAKRGQDVALRCDPISGHVSLFWYQQALGQGPEFLTYFQNEAQLDKSGLPSDRFFAERPEGSVSTLKIQRTQQEDSAVYLCASSSGGTGAPEQYFGPGTRLTVT.

This chain joins TRBV5-4 and TRBJ1-3; D not resolved. The CDR3 loop spans 13 amino acids. CDR1 and CDR2 from the germline V gene are SGHNT and YYREEE (reference sequence). With 0 bases removed from V and 6 bases from J, the gap between germline ends came to 7 bases. This CDR3 is CASSLAAANTIYF. Here the CDR3 DNA reads TGTGCCAGCAGCTTGGCGGCGGCAAACACCATATATTTT.

The rearrangement joins TRBV19 to TRBJ1-3, with TRBD1 matching over 9 bases. The CDR3 spans 17 residues. The J segment lost 0 bases and the V segment lost 3 bases, leaving 6 bases of the junction unmatched. CDR1 LNHDA and CDR2 SQIVND come from the germline V gene (reference sequence). The CDR3 loop reads CASSITGTGYSGNTIYF. The CDR3, as DNA: TGTGCCAGTAGTATCACCGGGACAGGGTACTCTGGAAACACCATATATTTT. Full variable domain (outside the CDR3, taken from reference TRBV19 and TRBJ1-3): DGGITQSPKYLFRKEGQNVTLSCEQNLNHDAMYWYRQDPGQGLRLIYYSQIVNDFQKGDIAEGYSVSREKKESFPLTVTSAQKNPTAFYLCASSITGTGYSGNTIYFGEGSWLTVV.

This clone has a handful of counts. The chain carries TRBV27 and TRBJ1-5; 7 positions agree with TRBD1. There are 14 residues in the CDR3. With V trimmed by 3 bases and J by 2 bases, 1 base remained unmatched. Germline loops: CDR1 MNHEY, CDR2 SMNVEV (reference sequence). The CDR3 coding sequence is TGTGCCAGCAGTTTCGGGACAGGCAATCAGCCCCAGCATTTT. Translated: CASSFGTGNQPQHF.